One TCR beta chain is described in this entry. Other DNA sequences in this specimen translate into the identical CDR3. This sample was taken from a study of blood T cell repertoires in COVID-19. Study at large: Researchers got acute and convalescent COVID-19 samples from the United States, Italy and Spain.

Assay used: immunoSEQ multiplex PCR; TCRdb lists only in-frame clones, some missing. The sample has roughly 350,000 clones, about 85% seen once. Per germline, CDR1 LNHDA and CDR2 SQIVND (reference sequence). This CDR3 is 15 amino acids long. The junction had 2 bases not matched to a gene; V was cut back by 1 base and J by 0 bases. The clonotype was recovered from a woman aged 18 to 35 with acute or convalescent COVID-19. Sequencing was carried out using peripheral blood. The chain links TRBV19 to TRBJ2-7; the match to TRBD1 covers 8 bases. The CDR3 sequence: CASSIGTGSSYEQYF. The CDR3 bases are TGTGCCAGTAGTATAGGGACAGGGAGCTCCTACGAGCAGTACTTC.